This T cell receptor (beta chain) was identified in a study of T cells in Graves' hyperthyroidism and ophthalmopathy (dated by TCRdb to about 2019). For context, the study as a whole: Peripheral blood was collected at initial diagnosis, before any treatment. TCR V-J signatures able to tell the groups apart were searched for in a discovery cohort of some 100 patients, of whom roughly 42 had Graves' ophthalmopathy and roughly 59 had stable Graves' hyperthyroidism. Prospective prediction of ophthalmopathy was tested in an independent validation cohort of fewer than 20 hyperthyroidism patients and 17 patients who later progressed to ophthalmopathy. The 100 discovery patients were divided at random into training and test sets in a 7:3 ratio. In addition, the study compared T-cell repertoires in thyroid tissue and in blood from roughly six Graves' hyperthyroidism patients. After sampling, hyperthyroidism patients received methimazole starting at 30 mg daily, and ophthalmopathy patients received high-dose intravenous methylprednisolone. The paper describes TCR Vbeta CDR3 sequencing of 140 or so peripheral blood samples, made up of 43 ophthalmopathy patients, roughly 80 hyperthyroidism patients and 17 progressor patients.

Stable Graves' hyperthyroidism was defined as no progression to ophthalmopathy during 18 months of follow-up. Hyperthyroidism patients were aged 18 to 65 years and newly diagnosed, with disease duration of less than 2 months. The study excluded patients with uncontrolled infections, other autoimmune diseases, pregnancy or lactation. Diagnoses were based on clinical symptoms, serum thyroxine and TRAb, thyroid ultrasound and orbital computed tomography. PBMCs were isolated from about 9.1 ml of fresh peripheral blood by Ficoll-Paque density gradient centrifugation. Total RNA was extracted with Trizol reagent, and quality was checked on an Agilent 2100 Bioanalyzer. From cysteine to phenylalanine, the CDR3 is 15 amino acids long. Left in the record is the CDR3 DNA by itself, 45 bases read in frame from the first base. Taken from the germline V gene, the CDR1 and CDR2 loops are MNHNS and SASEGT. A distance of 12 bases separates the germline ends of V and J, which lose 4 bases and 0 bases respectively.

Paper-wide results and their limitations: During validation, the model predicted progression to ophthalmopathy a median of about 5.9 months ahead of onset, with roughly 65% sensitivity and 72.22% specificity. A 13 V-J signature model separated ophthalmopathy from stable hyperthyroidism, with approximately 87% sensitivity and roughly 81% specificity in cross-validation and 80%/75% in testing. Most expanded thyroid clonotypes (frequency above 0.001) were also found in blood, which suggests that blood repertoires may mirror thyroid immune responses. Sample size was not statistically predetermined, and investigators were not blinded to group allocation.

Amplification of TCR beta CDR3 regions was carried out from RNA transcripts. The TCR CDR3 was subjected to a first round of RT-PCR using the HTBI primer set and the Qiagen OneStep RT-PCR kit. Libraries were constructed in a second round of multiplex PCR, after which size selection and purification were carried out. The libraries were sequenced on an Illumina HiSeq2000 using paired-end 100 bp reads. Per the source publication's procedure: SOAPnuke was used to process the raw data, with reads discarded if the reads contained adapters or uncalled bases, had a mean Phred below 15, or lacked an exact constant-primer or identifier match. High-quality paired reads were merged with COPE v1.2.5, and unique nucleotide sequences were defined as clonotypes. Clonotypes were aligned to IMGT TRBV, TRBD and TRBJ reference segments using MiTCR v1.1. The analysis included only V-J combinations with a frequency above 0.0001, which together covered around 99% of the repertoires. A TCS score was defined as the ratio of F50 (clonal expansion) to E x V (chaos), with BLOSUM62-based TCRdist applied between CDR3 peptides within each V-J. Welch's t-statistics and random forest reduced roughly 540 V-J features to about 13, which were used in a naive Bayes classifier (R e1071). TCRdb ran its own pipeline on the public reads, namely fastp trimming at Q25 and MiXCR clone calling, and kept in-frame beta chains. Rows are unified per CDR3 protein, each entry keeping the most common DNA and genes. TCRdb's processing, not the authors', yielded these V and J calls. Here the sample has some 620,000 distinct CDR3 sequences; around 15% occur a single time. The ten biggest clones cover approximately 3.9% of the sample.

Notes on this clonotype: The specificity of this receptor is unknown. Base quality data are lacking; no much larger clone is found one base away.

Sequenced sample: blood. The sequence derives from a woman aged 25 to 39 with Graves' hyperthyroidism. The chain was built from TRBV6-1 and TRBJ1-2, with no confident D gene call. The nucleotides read TGTGCCAGCAGTGGAGGGCGACGTACTAACTATGGCTACACCTTC. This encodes CASSGGRRTNYGYTF.